A single sample is the source of the 8 T cell receptor beta chains below, sequenced in a study of cytomegalovirus exposure and HLA in healthy donors. It was with 60 Vbeta and 13 Jbeta primers that the PCR ran. Produced via immunoSEQ multiplex PCR; TCRdb's table is partial and in-frame only. The sample records roughly 180,000 clones, 80% to 90% being singletons. Sample: PBMCs. Receptor source: a man younger than 35 in good health and CMV-seropositive.

The chain recombines TRBV6-5 with TRBJ2-5, with a possible D match to TRBD2 (6 bases). There are 16 residues in the CDR3. Looked up from germline, CDR1 is MNHEY and CDR2 is SVGAGI. V was pared by 0 bases and J by 5 bases, with 16 bases between. The CDR3 DNA follows: TGTGCCAGCAGTTACTCGTGGGGGGTCCACGAGGAGACCCAGTACTTC. This encodes CASSYSWGVHEETQYF.

The chain carries TRBV2 and TRBJ1-4, with D perhaps matching TRBD1 (6 bases). The CDR3 spans 13 residues. Germline V gives CDR1 SNHLY, CDR2 FYNNEI. Trimming shortened V by 7 bases and J by 4 bases, and 10 bases separated the two germline ends. The CDR3 here is CASKGGGNEKLFF. The CDR3 coding sequence is TGTGCCAGCAAGGGGGGGGGTAATGAAAAACTGTTTTTT.

The CDR3 nucleotides read TGTGCCAGCAGCTTCGGGGAGAGCGGCTACACCTTC. Amino acids: CASSFGESGYTF. The chain is built from TRBV5-6 and TRBJ1-2; D unresolved. The ends were cut back, 2 bases at V and 8 bases at J, with 10 bases in the middle. The CDR3 runs to 12 residues. Germline CDR1 SGHDT, CDR2 YYEEEE.

This clone was seen just once. The chain has TRBV15 and TRBJ1-5; 7 bases map to TRBD1. Unmatched junction bases numbered 3, after V lost 0 bases and J lost 4 bases. The CDR3 runs 15 residues. Per germline, CDR1 LNHNV and CDR2 YYDKDF (reference sequence). CDR3 sequence: CATSRDDRDNQPQHF. In nucleotides, the CDR3 is TGTGCCACCAGCAGAGACGACAGGGATAATCAGCCCCAGCATTTT.

The chain is built from TRBV27 and TRBJ1-5, with 10 positions matching TRBD1. V dropped 5 bases and J dropped 2; count of bases not matched to a gene: 6. The CDR3 sequence is 16 residues long. Germline values: CDR1 MNHEY, CDR2 SMNVEV (reference sequence). CDR3 bases: TGTGCCAGCAGTGACCGACAGGGGGCGGGCAATCAGCCCCAGCATTTT. Protein sequence: CASSDRQGAGNQPQHF.

This chain connects TRBV27 to TRBJ2-5; TRBD2 might be the D (5 bases). Germline V gives CDR1 MNHEY, CDR2 SMNVEV (reference sequence). The CDR3 sequence is 19 residues long. Trimming left V 7 bases short and J 0 bases short, with 27 bases between. CDR3 loop: CASKWAVFRIWTYQETQYF. In DNA, the CDR3 is TGTGCCAGCAAGTGGGCAGTATTCCGCATCTGGACTTACCAAGAGACCCAGTACTTC.

In regard to this clone: Other DNA sequences of this sample code for an identical CDR3. This chain connects TRBV5-4 to TRBJ1-4, with D possibly being TRBD1 (6 bases). The V end was cut by 4 bases, the J end by 5 bases, with 12 bases between. The CDR3 runs to 14 residues. The germline CDR1 and CDR2 sequences are SGHNT and YYREEE (reference sequence). The DNA for the CDR3 is TGTGCCAGCAGCCTAGGGGGTGGCAATGAAAAACTGTTTTTT. This translates into CASSLGGGNEKLFF.

The chain couples TRBV5-1 to TRBJ2-7, with D possibly matching TRBD1 (5 bases). Germline CDR1 and CDR2: SGHRS and YFSETQ. The V end lost 0 bases, the J end lost 3 bases, and 7 bases lay between the germline ends. The CDR3 totals 13 residues. The CDR3 DNA reads as TGCGCCAGCAGCTTGGGACAGCTCTACGAGCAGTACTTC. Protein product: CASSLGQLYEQYF.